This T cell receptor (beta chain) was documented in a study of T-cell memory formation after mild COVID-19. Whole-study context: The study found TCR clusters largely donor specific.

One entry per CDR3 protein, called by TCRdb with MiXCR from the 5' RACE reads. Here the sample spans roughly 150,000 distinct CDR3 sequences, 13% to 15% being singletons. The CDR3 has 14 amino acids. CDR1 is SGHDT, CDR2 YYEEEE, per germline. The V and J ends lost 4 bases and 6 bases, in that order; junction bases with no gene match: 4. The chain employs TRBV5-6 and TRBJ2-2; 9 bases are shared with TRBD1. The clonotype originates from an adult woman who had mild COVID-19 (a few samples of this study predate the infection). Cell type and time point are not known. The sample comprised PBMCs or a T cell subset sorted from them (not recorded which). The DNA for the CDR3 is TGTGCCAGCAGCCCCGACAGGGGGGCCGGGGAGCTGTTTTTT. Its protein is CASSPDRGAGELFF.